Only a few counts were recorded for the clone carrying this T cell receptor (beta chain). Its antigen is unidentified. The entry originates in a study of naive and memory T cell subsets. Regarding the study as a whole: In CD4 and CD8 cells, diversity dropped from naive through EMRA.

Trimming left V 5 bases short and J 2 bases short, with 9 bases between. The CDR3 extends over 13 amino acids. Germline assignment: CDR1 LNHDA and CDR2 SQIVND (reference sequence). Two oligonucleotides, mixed equimolar, formed the beta constant-region primer covering TRBC1 and TRBC2. Ligated cDNA was amplified by four rounds of PCR with nested alpha and beta constant-region primers and SP2. Using its own MiXCR run on the UMI-ligation and nested PCR reads, TCRdb lists one record per CDR3 protein. The sample records 30,000 to 40,000 distinct CDR3 sequences, around a sixth being singletons. Sequencing used effector memory CD4+ T cells from blood. The subset denotes: effector memory, CD45RA- CD27-. This TCR derives from a human donor in good health. The chain is built from TRBV19 and TRBJ2-5, with a possible D match to TRBD2 (6 bases). CDR3 sequence: CASSWTIQETQYF. DNA for the CDR3: TGTGCCAGTAGTTGGACTATACAAGAGACCCAGTACTTC.